Listed here are 7 T cell receptor beta chains from one sample, sequenced in a study of blood T cell repertoires in COVID-19. The protocol was immunoSEQ multiplex PCR, while the TCRdb copy is restricted to in-frame clones and leaves out a portion. Of 250,000 or so clones in the sample, over 80% were seen once. Material: peripheral blood. The receptors were gathered from a human donor in a cohort sampled during active COVID-19.

The chain joins TRBV5-1 to TRBJ2-7; a weak D match, TRBD2 (5 bases). Germline CDR1 reads SGHRS; CDR2 reads YFSETQ. This CDR3 comprises 16 residues. Trimming stripped 2 bases from V and 0 bases from J, with 15 bases between. The CDR3 DNA reads as TGCGCCAGCAGCTTAATCCCACAGCGGACCTCCTACGAGCAGTACTTC. Translation: CASSLIPQRTSYEQYF.

This clone was seen a handful of times. The genes are TRBV6-4 and TRBJ2-1; 11 positions match TRBD2. The J segment lost 7 bases and the V segment lost 5 bases, leaving 7 bases of the junction unmatched. The length of the CDR3 is 15 residues. Germline V gives CDR1 MRHNA, CDR2 SNTAGT. The CDR3 reads CASSLLAGEGNEQFF. The DNA for the CDR3 is TGTGCCAGCAGTTTACTAGCGGGAGAGGGAAATGAGCAGTTCTTC.

The chain joins TRBV27 to TRBJ2-7, with 10 bases fitting TRBD1. V shed 10 bases, J shed 3 bases, and the junction held 6 bases outside the gene matches. From germline, CDR1 is MNHEY and CDR2 SMNVEV (reference sequence). The CDR3 totals 13 residues. CDR3 coding DNA: TGTGCCACTCCGGACAGGGGGTTCTACGAGCAGTACTTC. Protein product: CATPDRGFYEQYF.

This sequence joins TRBV3-1 (or the pseudogene TRBV3-2) and TRBJ1-6; 7 positions agree with TRBD1. The J segment lost 9 bases and the V segment lost 0 bases, leaving 2 bases of the junction unmatched. The CDR3 runs to 14 residues. Germline values: CDR1 LGHDT, CDR2 YNNKEL (reference sequence). The CDR3 loop is CASSQDQGGSPLHF. The CDR3 DNA is TGTGCCAGCAGCCAAGATCAGGGGGGTTCACCCCTCCACTTT.

This sequence joins TRBV7-8 and TRBJ1-5, with D tentatively TRBD1 (6 bases). V gave up 5 bases and J gave up 0 bases, with 11 bases separating them. Germline V gene lookup returns CDR1 SGHVS and CDR2 FQNEAQ. The CDR3 runs 15 residues. CDR3 protein: CASSDRRDSNQPQHF. The CDR3 coding sequence is TGTGCCAGCAGCGACAGGAGAGATAGCAATCAGCCCCAGCATTTT.

CDR3 loop: CASSPRTTPEGTQYF. The DNA for the CDR3 is TGCGCCAGCAGCCCGAGGACAACCCCCGAAGGGACCCAGTACTTC. The chain has TRBV5-1 and TRBJ2-5, with D perhaps TRBD1 (5 bases). This CDR3 has 15 amino acids. Deletions cut 4 bases from V and 7 bases from J, with 20 bases between. Germline lookup yields CDR1 SGHRS and CDR2 YFSETQ.

This chain joins TRBV5-1 and TRBJ2-7, with 7 positions matching TRBD1. Trimming removed 4 bases from V and 6 bases from J; junction bases left unmatched: 10. Per the germline V gene, CDR1 is SGHRS and CDR2 is YFSETQ. CDR3 length equals 14 residues. As DNA, the CDR3 is TGCGCCAGCAGCCCGGGGACAGTGAAGTTCGAGCAGTACTTC. Translation: CASSPGTVKFEQYF.